A single sample is the source of the 24 T cell receptor beta chains below, sequenced in a study of blood T cells in healthy people across ages. Primers used in a second PCR of roughly 6 to 12 cycles were a sample-barcoded 5' primer and a J-beta primer mix. One entry per CDR3 protein, called by TCRdb with MiXCR from the 5' RACE reads. Of hundreds of thousands of distinct CDR3 sequences listed, about 34% were seen once; the top ten hold approximately 15%. Sequences were obtained from blood. These receptors were taken from a woman older than 75 in good health.

This clonotype was seen more than once but under ten times. This could be a read error, since a much larger clone is one nucleotide away. The chain carries TRBV20-1 and TRBJ2-7, with 11 bases lining up with TRBD2. The CDR3 extends over 14 amino acids. Germline V gene lookup returns CDR1 DFQATT and CDR2 SNEGSKA (reference sequence). CDR3 bases: TGCAGTGCTAGAGATCCTAGCGGGGGGTACGAGCGGTACTTC. This translates into CSARDPSGGYERYF.

The chain employs TRBV12-3 or TRBV12-4 and TRBJ2-1, with a possible D match to TRBD1 (5 bases). The end of the DNA is better explained by TRBJ2-7, so the J call may be wrong. This CDR3 is built from 13 residues. The CDR3 DNA is TGTGCCAGCAAGTGGGGCAGGGCCGATGAGCAGTACTTC. As protein: CASKWGRADEQYF.

This clonotype was detected many times. The V and J genes are TRBV3-1 and TRBJ2-7; D remains unclear. The V gene's germline CDR1 is LGHDT and CDR2 YNNKEL (reference sequence). This CDR3 contains 12 residues. Deletions cut 4 bases from V and 2 bases from J, with 6 bases between. The chain's CDR3 is CASSPAAYEQYF. The CDR3 DNA is TGTGCCAGCAGCCCCGCCGCCTACGAGCAGTACTTC.

Concerning this clonotype: A much larger clonotype is one base distant, so this may be a read error. The chain is built from TRBV7-9 and TRBJ2-1, with D uncertain. Germline CDR1 SEHNR, CDR2 FQNEAQ (reference sequence). This CDR3 has 14 amino acids. With 1 base removed from V and 8 bases from J, the gap between germline ends came to 12 bases. In DNA, the CDR3 is TGTGCCAGCAGCTTAGTAACGTCTAACGATGAGCAGTTCTTC. Encoded protein: CASSLVTSNDEQFF.

This clonotype was counted between two and nine times. The V call is TRBV6-2 or TRBV6-3, the J call TRBJ2-3; 9 bases align to TRBD2. CDR1 and CDR2 (germline): MNHEY, SVGEGT. The CDR3 runs to 16 residues. V dropped 6 bases and J dropped 2; count of bases not matched to a gene: 9. The CDR3 reads CASSQIAGGATDTQYF. As DNA, the CDR3 is TGTGCCAGCAGCCAGATTGCGGGGGGGGCCACAGATACGCAGTATTTT.

This clonotype occurred many times. Here the CDR3 reads CASSQLPAARGLAGGPAYNEQFF. DNA of the CDR3: TGTGCCAGCAGTCAATTACCAGCGGCCCGAGGACTAGCGGGGGGCCCTGCATACAATGAGCAGTTCTTC. The V and J genes are TRBV14 and TRBJ2-1, with 14 bases that match TRBD2. CDR1 is SGHDN and CDR2 is FVKESK in the germline V gene. Germline trimming cut 6 bases from V and 4 bases from J; bases unmatched to any gene: 26. This CDR3 spans 23 amino acids. The full variable domain, rest sourced from reference TRBV14 and TRBJ2-1, is EAGVTQFPSHSVIEKGQTVTLRCDPISGHDNLYWYRRVMGKEIKFLLHFVKESKQDESGMPNNRFLAERTGGTYSTLKVQPAELEDSGVYFCASSQLPAARGLAGGPAYNEQFFGPGTRLTVL.

The sample holds many counts of this clonotype. This sequence joins TRBV7-2 and TRBJ1-5, with D tentatively TRBD1 (5 bases). Germline V gene sequence: CDR1 SGHTA, CDR2 FQGNSA. This CDR3 contains 16 residues. Trimming shortened V by 5 bases and J by 5 bases, and 19 bases separated the two germline ends. As DNA, the CDR3 is TGTGCCAGCAGCCGTAGTGGGGGTTTTAGGGATCAGCCCCAGCATTTT. Protein: CASSRSGGFRDQPQHF.

This rearrangement joins TRBV4-1 to TRBJ2-1, with D uncertain. The CDR3 loop spans 15 amino acids. CDR1 is MGHRA, CDR2 YSYEKL, per germline. Trimming removed 0 bases at V and 3 bases at J, with 9 bases between. As DNA, the CDR3 is TGCGCCAGCAGCCAAGACGTTAACTACTACAATGAGCAGTTCTTC. Protein sequence: CASSQDVNYYNEQFF.

Ten or more counts support this clonotype. The chain carries TRBV27 and TRBJ1-2, with D perhaps matching TRBD1 (5 bases). The CDR3 length is 13 residues. Germline values: CDR1 MNHEY, CDR2 SMNVEV (reference sequence). V gave up 8 bases and J gave up 4 bases, with 14 bases separating them. The DNA of the CDR3 is TGTGCCAGCGGGACGGGGACCGCCTATGGCTACACCTTC. Protein sequence: CASGTGTAYGYTF.

This clonotype came up many times. This chain joins TRBV5-1 and TRBJ2-6; D unclear. The V gene's germline CDR1 is SGHRS and CDR2 YFSETQ. The V end was cut by 1 base, the J end by 2 bases, with 4 bases between. This CDR3 has 14 amino acids. CDR3 DNA: TGCGCCAGCAGCTTGCAGACTGGGGCCAACGTCCTGACTTTC. Protein sequence: CASSLQTGANVLTF. The full variable domain, completed using reference TRBV5-1 and TRBJ2-6, is KAGVTQTPRYLIKTRGQQVTLSCSPISGHRSVSWYQQTPGQGLQFLFEYFSETQRNKGNFPGRFSGRQFSNSRSEMNVSTLELGDSALYLCASSLQTGANVLTFGAGSRLTVL.

The rearrangement uses TRBV10-3 and TRBJ1-5; TRBD1 matches 7 bases. Trimming took 9 bases from V and 6 from J; bases not matched to a gene: 8. There are 13 residues in the CDR3. The germline V gene has CDR1 ENHRY and CDR2 SYGVKD. This chain's CDR3 is CAIGGGRGQPQHF. DNA of the CDR3: TGTGCCATAGGAGGGGGCAGGGGTCAGCCCCAGCATTTT.

This clonotype was observed at least ten times. CDR3 DNA sequence: TGTGCCAGCAGTTCCCGGGCTAACTATGGCTACACCTTC. Residues: CASSSRANYGYTF. The gene calls are TRBV6-6 and TRBJ1-2; D not certain. CDR1 is MNHNY and CDR2 is SVGAGI in the germline V gene (reference sequence). The length of the CDR3 is 13 residues. Deletions cut 4 bases from V and 0 bases from J, with 6 bases between.

At least ten counts were recorded for this clonotype. The gene calls are TRBV13 and TRBJ2-7; D is possibly TRBD2 (6 bases). The CDR3 is 15 residues long. CDR1 is PRHDT, CDR2 FYEKMQ, per germline (reference sequence). Between the trimmed V and J ends, which lost 5 bases and 0 bases, there was a span of 14 bases. Here the CDR3 reads CASSRGGASSYEQYF. As DNA, the CDR3 is TGTGCCAGCAGCCGTGGCGGGGCAAGCTCCTACGAGCAGTACTTC.

In its sample, this clonotype was seen many times. The chain couples TRBV18 to TRBJ2-5; 10 nucleotides line up with TRBD1. The CDR3 is made up of 13 amino acids. The V gene's germline CDR1 is KGHSH and CDR2 LQKENI. V lost 3 bases, J lost 11 bases, and 6 bases stayed unmatched. Here the CDR3 reads CASSPSTGGDQYF. In DNA form, the CDR3 reads TGTGCCAGCTCACCGTCGACAGGGGGCGATCAGTACTTC.

This clonotype was counted only a few times. J is TRBJ1-1 and V is TRBV27, with D maybe TRBD1 (5 bases). The CDR3 runs to 15 residues. Trimming removed 2 bases from V and 0 bases from J, with 10 bases in between. Germline V CDR1 and CDR2: MNHEY, SMNVEV (reference sequence). The CDR3 region is CASSLAGKMNTEAFF. The CDR3 nucleotides read TGTGCCAGCAGTTTAGCAGGGAAGATGAACACTGAAGCTTTCTTT.

V and J are TRBV4-1 and TRBJ2-5, with D perhaps matching TRBD2 (6 bases). V was shortened by 5 bases and J by 2 bases, with 15 bases between the two germline ends. Looked up from germline, CDR1 is MGHRA and CDR2 is YSYEKL. The CDR3 is made up of 15 amino acids. The chain's CDR3 is CASSVSPGVQETQYF. The CDR3, as DNA: TGCGCCAGCAGCGTTTCACCGGGGGTACAAGAGACCCAGTACTTC.

This clonotype has just a few counts. A much larger clone differs from this one at a single base, so this may be a read error. The rearrangement links TRBV30 to TRBJ2-7, with D possibly being TRBD1 (6 bases). CDR1 and CDR2 from the germline V gene are GTSNPN and SVGIG (reference sequence). The CDR3 totals 12 residues. CDR3 DNA: TGTGCCCGGAGTGTACAGGGCTACGAGCAGTACTTC. Encoded protein: CARSVQGYEQYF.

In this sample, this clonotype turned up many times. This sequence joins TRBV20-1 and TRBJ2-3; 9 positions match TRBD2. Losses at the gene ends were 3 bases for V and 3 bases for J; bases not matched to a gene: 10. There are 16 residues in the CDR3. Germline CDR1 and CDR2: DFQATT and SNEGSKA (reference sequence). In nucleotides, the CDR3 is TGCAGTGCTAGTTCCGCGGGGGGGCGTTGGACAGATACGCAGTATTTT. Translating gives CSASSAGGRWTDTQYF.

V is TRBV20-1 and J is TRBJ1-1; D may be TRBD1 (5 bases). V was clipped by 4 bases and J by 4 bases, with 13 bases between them. The CDR3 is 13 residues long. The germline gives CDR1 DFQATT, CDR2 SNEGSKA (reference sequence). CDR3 residues: CSANRGGGTEAFF. The CDR3 DNA reads as TGCAGTGCTAACCGGGGGGGAGGCACTGAAGCTTTCTTT.

Remarks on this clonotype: Just one base apart from a much larger clone, this may be a read error. The rearrangement uses TRBV5-5 and TRBJ2-2, with D uncertain. CDR3 size: 13 residues. CDR1 is SGHKS, CDR2 YYEKEE, per germline (reference sequence). The DNA of the CDR3 is TGTGTCAGCAGTTTTATGGACACCGGGGAGCTGTTTTTT. Translated: CVSSFMDTGELFF.

V gene TRBV6-2 or TRBV6-3 combines with J gene TRBJ2-7; 8 bases are shared with TRBD2. Trimming took 5 bases from V and 4 from J; bases not matched to a gene: 13. Germline V gene data show CDR1 as MNHEY and CDR2 as SVGEGT. The CDR3 contains 16 residues. CDR3 sequence: CASSTPGSGSRYEQYF. The CDR3, as DNA: TGTGCCAGCAGTACCCCGGGAAGCGGGAGTAGGTACGAGCAGTACTTC.

Only a few counts were recorded for this clonotype. A much larger clone differs by one base, so this may be a read error. This chain links TRBV5-6 with TRBJ2-5; D gene uncertain. The CDR3 totals 12 residues. Germline CDR1 reads SGHDT; CDR2 reads YYEEEE. The V end was cut by 0 bases, the J end by 11 bases, with 11 bases between. The CDR3 nucleotides read TGTGCCAGCAGCTTGGGGTTCAATGAGCAGTACTTC. It translates to CASSLGFNEQYF.

This clonotype was counted at least ten times. This chain joins TRBV6-6 and TRBJ2-5; tentative D call: TRBD2 (7 bases). Germline V CDR1 and CDR2: MNHNY, SVGAGI (reference sequence). CDR3 length: 12 residues. V was shortened by 8 bases and J by 6 bases, with 13 bases between the two germline ends. The CDR3 loop reads CASGGAVQTQYF. CDR3 nucleotide sequence: TGTGCCAGCGGGGGGGCCGTTCAGACCCAGTACTTC.

At least ten counts were recorded for this clonotype. V usage is TRBV20-1 and J usage is TRBJ1-5, with TRBD1 identical over 8 bases. The CDR3 is 13 amino acids. In germline, CDR1 is DFQATT, CDR2 SNEGSKA (reference sequence). The V segment lost 6 bases and the J segment 6 bases; nucleotides outside the gene matches: 7. Here the CDR3 reads CSATTGESQPQHF. The CDR3 nucleotides read TGCAGTGCCACGACAGGGGAAAGTCAGCCCCAGCATTTT.